These 5 T cell receptor beta chains were all obtained from the same sample, sequenced in a study of blood T cells in healthy people across ages. Through a sample-barcoded 5' primer and a J-beta primer mix, a second PCR was run for 7 to 11 cycles. TCRdb re-called the 5' RACE reads with MiXCR, one entry per CDR3 protein. This table holds approximately 940,000 distinct CDR3 sequences, 40% to 60% found once. Sequencing input: blood. The receptor source for this set is a young man in good health.

The chain couples TRBV5-1 to TRBJ2-7, with D possibly TRBD1 on 6 matching bases. The germline V and J ends were trimmed by 0 bases and 5 bases, with 15 bases remaining between them. The CDR3 has 15 residues. Germline CDR1 and CDR2: SGHRS and YFSETQ. The DNA of the CDR3 is TGCGCCAGCAGCTTGGGACCCCAGGGGATCAACGAGCAGTACTTC. Translating it yields CASSLGPQGINEQYF.

This clonotype was seen at least ten times. This chain uses TRBV6-2 or TRBV6-3 with TRBJ2-1; no reliable D call. Germline V CDR1 and CDR2: MNHEY, SVGEGT. The CDR3 has 11 amino acids. The V and J ends lost 6 bases and 5 bases respectively, with 5 bases between them. CDR3 nucleotide sequence: TGTGCCAGCAGCCCGAACAATGAGCAGTTCTTC. Protein sequence: CASSPNNEQFF.

The V gene is TRBV5-1, the J gene TRBJ2-3; 8 nucleotides agree with TRBD1. Germline trimming cut 4 bases from V and 6 bases from J; bases unmatched to any gene: 7. Germline V CDR1 and CDR2: SGHRS, YFSETQ. This CDR3 is 14 amino acids long. The CDR3 DNA reads as TGCGCCAGCAGCGGAGGACAGGGTTTGGATACGCAGTATTTT. Translated, it gives CASSGGQGLDTQYF. The full variable domain, with the rest looked up from reference TRBV5-1 and TRBJ2-3, is KAGVTQTPRYLIKTRGQQVTLSCSPISGHRSVSWYQQTPGQGLQFLFEYFSETQRNKGNFPGRFSGRQFSNSRSEMNVSTLELGDSALYLCASSGGQGLDTQYFGPGTRLTVL.

The CDR3 sequence is CASTVFQETQYF. Here the CDR3 DNA reads TGTGCCAGCACGGTCTTCCAAGAGACCCAGTACTTC. The V gene is TRBV5-5, the J gene TRBJ2-5; D is unclear. The V gene lost 6 bases and the J gene lost 1 base, with 7 bases spanning the gap. CDR1 is SGHKS, CDR2 YYEKEE, per germline (reference sequence). This CDR3 spans 12 amino acids.

Concerning this clonotype: Sequence at one end of the junction differs from germline and may be a read error. The rearrangement joins TRBV3-1 to TRBJ1-5; D unclear. Germline V gives CDR1 LGHDT, CDR2 YNNKEL (reference sequence). The length of the CDR3 is 14 residues. The CDR3 loop reads CAGSLGGGNQPQHF. As DNA, the CDR3 is TGTGCCGGCAGTCTTGGAGGCGGCAATCAGCCCCAGCATTTT.